The 12 T cell receptor beta chains listed next were all sequenced from one sample in a study of blood T cell repertoires in COVID-19. Measured with immunoSEQ multiplex PCR; TCRdb has only the in-frame clones, and not every one. The table includes over 150,000 clones, 70% to 90% detected once. Input material: peripheral blood. These receptors were taken from a woman aged 55 to 70 with COVID-19, enrolled during active disease.

Only a few counts were recorded for this clone. This chain links TRBV3-1 (or the pseudogene TRBV3-2) with TRBJ1-2; the D gene is possibly TRBD1 (5 bases). V lost 6 bases, J lost 3 bases, and 8 bases lay in between. The CDR3 length is 12 residues. CDR1 and CDR2 from the germline V gene are LGHDT and YNNKEL (reference sequence). The CDR3, as DNA: TGTGCCAGCAGATGGGGGGACTATGGCTACACCTTC. It yields the protein CASRWGDYGYTF.

This rearrangement joins TRBV19 to TRBJ2-1; TRBD2 matches 9 bases. J gave up 3 bases and V 5 bases, and 11 bases lay outside the gene matches. The CDR3 loop spans 17 amino acids. Germline loops: CDR1 LNHDA, CDR2 SQIVND (reference sequence). CDR3 sequence: CASSGNWREGHYNEQFF. The CDR3 coding sequence is TGTGCCAGTAGTGGTAACTGGCGGGAGGGCCACTACAATGAGCAGTTCTTC.

The rearrangement joins TRBV4-2 to TRBJ2-3; perhaps TRBD2 as D (5 bases). V was pared by 7 bases and J by 5 bases, with 19 bases between. The CDR3 totals 15 residues. Germline V gives CDR1 LGHNA, CDR2 YNFKEQ. The CDR3: CASIGVSSGVDTQYF. The CDR3 DNA is TGTGCCAGCATCGGGGTCTCCTCCGGGGTAGATACGCAGTATTTT.

The chain couples TRBV12-5 to TRBJ1-1; D is possibly TRBD1 (5 bases). Germline V gene data show CDR1 as LGHNT and CDR2 as FRNRAP. This CDR3 comprises 13 residues. Trimming cost V 2 bases and J 4 bases, with 8 bases left between them. CDR3: CASGLRGGTEAFF. The CDR3 DNA sequence: TGTGCTAGTGGTTTGAGGGGCGGCACTGAAGCTTTCTTT.

The chain has TRBV6-2 or TRBV6-3 and TRBJ2-1; 12 positions agree with TRBD2. Trimming at V came to 5 bases and at J to 10 bases, leaving 6 bases not matched to a gene. Germline loops: CDR1 MNHEY, CDR2 SVGEGT. The CDR3 loop spans 14 amino acids. The CDR3 loop reads CASSQGLAGREQFF. In nucleotides, the CDR3 is TGTGCCAGCAGTCAGGGACTAGCGGGCCGAGAGCAGTTCTTC.

This chain connects TRBV5-1 to TRBJ1-3, with no clear D. Germline-derived CDR1 and CDR2 are SGHRS and YFSETQ. Trimming stripped 1 base from V and 1 base from J, with 15 bases between. The CDR3 runs 17 residues. Written as DNA, the CDR3 is TGCGCCAGCAGCTTGAATGTAGGCGGCAGATCTGGAAACACCATATATTTT. The encoded protein is CASSLNVGGRSGNTIYF.

The chain links TRBV27 to TRBJ1-2; unclear D gene. Trimming took off 3 bases at V and 1 base at J, with 15 bases between the two ends. Germline assignment: CDR1 MNHEY and CDR2 SMNVEV (reference sequence). The CDR3 runs to 16 residues. As DNA, the CDR3 is TGTGCCAGCAGTTTTTCCCGAACCCACATTAACTATGGCTACACCTTC. Amino acid sequence: CASSFSRTHINYGYTF.

The chain recombines TRBV29-1 with TRBJ2-1; D uncertain. Germline CDR1 is SQVTM and CDR2 is ANQGSEA. The CDR3 loop spans 14 amino acids. Trimming removed 1 base at V and 7 bases at J, with 14 bases between. This chain's CDR3 is CSVEGLRPSNEQFF. The CDR3 DNA reads as TGCAGCGTTGAAGGACTCCGTCCCTCTAATGAGCAGTTCTTC.

The chain combines TRBV7-9 with TRBJ2-3; the D is unclear. Germline V gene data show CDR1 as SEHNR and CDR2 as FQNEAQ (reference sequence). Trimming left V 2 bases short and J 6 bases short, with 9 bases between. The CDR3 consists of 13 residues. The chain's CDR3 is CASSLYVADTQYF. CDR3 DNA sequence: TGTGCCAGCAGCTTATATGTGGCCGATACGCAGTATTTT.

This clone was recorded once. The genes are TRBV6-5 and TRBJ2-2, with unresolved D. This CDR3 is built from 13 residues. CDR1 is MNHEY and CDR2 is SVGAGI in the germline V gene. V lost 2 bases and J lost 6, with 7 bases in between. This CDR3 reads CASSYDVAGELFF. CDR3 bases: TGTGCCAGCAGTTACGATGTAGCCGGGGAGCTGTTTTTT.

This chain joins TRBV27 and TRBJ2-2; possibly TRBD1 for D (6 bases). Germline CDR1 is MNHEY and CDR2 is SMNVEV (reference sequence). The germline V and J ends were trimmed by 7 bases and 5 bases, with 11 bases remaining between them. The CDR3 spans 13 residues. The DNA of the CDR3 is TGTGCCAGCAAGATGAGGGGGACCGGGGAGCTGTTTTTT. This gives the protein CASKMRGTGELFF.

V is TRBV5-8 and J is TRBJ2-1; maybe TRBD1 (5 bases). The CDR3 totals 16 residues. Looked up from germline, CDR1 is SGHTS and CDR2 is YDEGEE. The V end lost 1 base, the J end lost 0 bases, and 11 bases lay between the germline ends. CDR3 nucleotides: TGTGCCAGCAGCTTGCCGCAGGGAAGCTCCTACAATGAGCAGTTCTTC. Translated, it gives CASSLPQGSSYNEQFF.